This T cell receptor beta chain came from a study of shared clonotypes between healthy human individuals. The wider study: Those who served as donors were a couple of women and a few men between the ages of 18 and 49. Study-wide results and caveats: Depth was large, yet rarefaction showed that sorted-subset sequencing was incomplete. Roughly 5% of naive CD4 clonotypes were shared across a handful of donors.

Original processing methods: ImmunoSEQ junction-only sequences lacked quality scores, so their filtering differed. The assay was immunoSEQ multiplex PCR, and TCRdb's table has in-frame clones only and misses some. Clone size and V and J calls were adopted from that table, with D and trimming inferred from the DNA. The sample has some 2.1 million clones; over 85% are singletons. As regards this clone: Its target is not known.

Germline CDR1 SNHLY, CDR2 FYNNEI. The CDR3 totals 15 residues. Trimming took 6 bases from V and 4 from J, leaving 15 bases between them. In the naive CD8 group, cells lacked CD45RO and were positively selected for CCR7, so terminally differentiated effector memory CD45RA+ cells were left out. The sequencing sample was made of naive CD8+ T cells sorted from blood. This clonotype was sampled from a man aged 18 to 30 in good health. The chain joins TRBV2 to TRBJ2-2; no clear D. In DNA form, the CDR3 reads TGTGCCAGCAGCGAAATACACGGCGGCACCGGGGAGCTGTTTTTT. Translated, it gives CASSEIHGGTGELFF. The variable domain in full, with the rest retrieved from reference TRBV2 and TRBJ2-2, is EPEVTQTPSHQVTQMGQEVILRCVPISNHLYFYWYRQILGQKVEFLVSFYNNEISEKSEIFDDQFSVERPDGSNFTLKIRSTKLEDSAMYFCASSEIHGGTGELFFGEGSRLTVL.